This T cell receptor (beta chain) emerged from a study of neurological immune-mediated disorders. Overall study results and limits: HTLV-1-associated myelopathy had the most TCR clonal expansion, and multiple sclerosis had the least, less than healthy controls.

This clonotype was found many times. The target antigen is unknown. The CDR3 extends over 15 amino acids. The ends were cut back, 0 bases at V and 7 bases at J, with 13 bases in the middle. CDR1 and CDR2 from the germline V gene are DFQATT and SNEGSKA (reference sequence). MiXCR, run by TCRdb on the 5' RACE reads, gives a single entry per CDR3 protein. The data contain approximately 50,000 distinct CDR3 sequences, 9% to 12% of them seen just once; the ten biggest clones take up roughly 5%. Sequencing was done on a sample of PBMCs. The chain employs TRBV20-1 and TRBJ1-6; no firm D call. This clonotype originated in a man aged 65 to 85 with HTLV-1-associated myelopathy (HAM/TSP). The DNA of the CDR3 is TGCAGTGCTAGAGATCAAACAGAATACAATTCACCCCTCCACTTT. Protein product: CSARDQTEYNSPLHF.